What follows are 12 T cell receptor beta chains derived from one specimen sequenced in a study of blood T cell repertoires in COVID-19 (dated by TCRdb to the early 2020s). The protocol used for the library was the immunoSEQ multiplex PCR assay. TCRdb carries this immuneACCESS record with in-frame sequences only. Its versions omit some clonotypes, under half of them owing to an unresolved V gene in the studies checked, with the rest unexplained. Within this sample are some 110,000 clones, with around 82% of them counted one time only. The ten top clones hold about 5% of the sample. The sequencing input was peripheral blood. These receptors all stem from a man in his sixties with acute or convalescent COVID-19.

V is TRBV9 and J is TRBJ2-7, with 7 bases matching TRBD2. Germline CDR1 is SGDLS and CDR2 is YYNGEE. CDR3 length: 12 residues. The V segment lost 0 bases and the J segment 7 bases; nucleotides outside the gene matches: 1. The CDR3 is CASSVGAGEQYF. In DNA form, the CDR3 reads TGTGCCAGCAGCGTAGGAGCGGGAGAGCAGTACTTC.

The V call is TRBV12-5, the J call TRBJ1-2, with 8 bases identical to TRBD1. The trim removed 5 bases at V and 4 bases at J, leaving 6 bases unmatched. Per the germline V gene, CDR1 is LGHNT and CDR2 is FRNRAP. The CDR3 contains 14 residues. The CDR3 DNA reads TGTGCTAGTGGTCTCACAGGGGGGGGCTATGGCTACACCTTC. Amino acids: CASGLTGGGYGYTF.

The CDR3 bases are TGTGCCAGCAGCTGGCGACTAGCGGCCGCACGGGAGCAGTACTTC. It codes for CASSWRLAAAREQYF. The chain has TRBV7-2 and TRBJ2-7; 9 bases fit TRBD2. CDR1 is SGHTA, CDR2 FQGNSA, per germline. J lost 7 bases, V lost 4 bases, and 11 bases had no gene match. The CDR3 length is 15 residues.

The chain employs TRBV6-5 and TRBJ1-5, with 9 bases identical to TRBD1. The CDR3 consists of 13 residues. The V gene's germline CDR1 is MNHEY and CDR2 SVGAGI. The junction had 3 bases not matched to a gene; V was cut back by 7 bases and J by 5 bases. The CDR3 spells CASNRDRDQPQHF. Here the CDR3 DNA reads TGTGCCAGCAACCGGGACAGGGATCAGCCCCAGCATTTT.

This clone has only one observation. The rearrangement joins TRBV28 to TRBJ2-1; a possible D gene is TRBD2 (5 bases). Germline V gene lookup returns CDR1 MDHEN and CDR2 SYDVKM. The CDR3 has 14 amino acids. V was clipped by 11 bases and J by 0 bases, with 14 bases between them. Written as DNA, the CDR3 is TGTGCCGGGAGCTCAGCCCCCTCCTACAATGAGCAGTTCTTC. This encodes CAGSSAPSYNEQFF.

The CDR3 DNA sequence: TGTGCCAGCAGCCAAGATGAGGTACAGGGATGGGGCTATGGCTACACCTTC. As protein: CASSQDEVQGWGYGYTF. This sequence joins TRBV14 and TRBJ1-2; D possibly corresponds to TRBD1 (6 bases). Germline CDR1 is SGHDN and CDR2 is FVKESK. This CDR3 is 17 amino acids long. V was shortened by 0 bases and J by 4 bases, with 18 bases between the two germline ends.

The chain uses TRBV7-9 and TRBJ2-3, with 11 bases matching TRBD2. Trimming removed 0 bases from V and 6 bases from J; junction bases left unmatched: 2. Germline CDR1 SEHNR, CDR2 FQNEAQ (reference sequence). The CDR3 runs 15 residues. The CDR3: CASSLASGGVDTQYF. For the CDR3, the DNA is TGTGCCAGCAGCTTAGCTAGCGGGGGGGTGGATACGCAGTATTTT. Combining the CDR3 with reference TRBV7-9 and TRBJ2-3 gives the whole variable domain DTGVSQNPRHKITKRGQNVTFRCDPISEHNRLYWYRQTLGQGPEFLTYFQNEAQLEKSRLLSDRFSAERPKGSFSTLEIQRTEQGDSAMYLCASSLASGGVDTQYFGPGTRLTVL.

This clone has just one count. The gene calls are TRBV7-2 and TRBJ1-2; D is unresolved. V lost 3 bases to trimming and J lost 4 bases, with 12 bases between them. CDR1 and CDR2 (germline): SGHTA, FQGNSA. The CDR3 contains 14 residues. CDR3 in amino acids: CASSFLVSAYGYTF. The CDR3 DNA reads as TGTGCCAGCAGCTTCTTGGTCAGTGCCTATGGCTACACCTTC.

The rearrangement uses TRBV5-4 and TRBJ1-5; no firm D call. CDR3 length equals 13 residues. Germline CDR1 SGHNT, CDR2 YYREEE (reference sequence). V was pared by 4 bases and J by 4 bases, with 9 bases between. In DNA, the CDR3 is TGTGCCAGCAGCCTGGACGGGAATCAGCCCCAGCATTTT. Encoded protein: CASSLDGNQPQHF.

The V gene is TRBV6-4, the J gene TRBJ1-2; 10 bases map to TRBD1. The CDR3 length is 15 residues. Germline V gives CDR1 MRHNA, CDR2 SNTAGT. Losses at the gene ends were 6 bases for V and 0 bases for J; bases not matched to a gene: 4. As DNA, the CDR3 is TGTGCCAGCAGCGACAGGGGGCGAGCTAACTATGGCTACACCTTC. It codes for CASSDRGRANYGYTF.

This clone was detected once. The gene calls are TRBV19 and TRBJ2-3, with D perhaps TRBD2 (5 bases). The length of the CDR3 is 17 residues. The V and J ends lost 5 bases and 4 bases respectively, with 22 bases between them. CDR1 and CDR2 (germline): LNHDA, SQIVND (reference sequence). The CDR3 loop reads CASSLRGPGVGSDTQYF. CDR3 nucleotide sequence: TGTGCCAGTAGTTTGCGAGGGCCCGGAGTAGGCTCAGATACGCAGTATTTT.

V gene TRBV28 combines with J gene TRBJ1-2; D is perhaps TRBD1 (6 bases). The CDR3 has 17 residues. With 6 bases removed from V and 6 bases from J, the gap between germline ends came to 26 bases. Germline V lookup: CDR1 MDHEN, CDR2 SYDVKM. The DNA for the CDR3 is TGTGCCAGCAGCACAAACCTACAGGGCGAGCGGAGGCATGGCTACACCTTC. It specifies CASSTNLQGERRHGYTF.